This T cell receptor beta chain was captured by sequencing in a study of blood T cells in healthy people across ages. Then a second PCR, running roughly 7 to 11 cycles, was carried out with a sample-barcoded 5' primer and a J-beta primer mix. TCRdb independently ran MiXCR on the 5' RACE reads; one entry per CDR3 protein. The table has 2 million or so distinct CDR3 sequences, roughly 49% seen once. Trimming shortened V by 5 bases and J by 0 bases, and 6 bases separated the two germline ends. Germline CDR1 and CDR2: SGHRS and YFSETQ. The CDR3 loop spans 14 amino acids. In this sample, this clonotype turned up a few times.

The V call is TRBV5-1, the J call TRBJ2-6; no reliable D call. The clonotype comes from a woman aged 40 to 49 in good health. The specimen was blood. The CDR3 DNA is TGCGCCAGCAGATTCGTCTCTGGGGCCAACGTCCTGACTTTC. The encoded protein is CASRFVSGANVLTF.